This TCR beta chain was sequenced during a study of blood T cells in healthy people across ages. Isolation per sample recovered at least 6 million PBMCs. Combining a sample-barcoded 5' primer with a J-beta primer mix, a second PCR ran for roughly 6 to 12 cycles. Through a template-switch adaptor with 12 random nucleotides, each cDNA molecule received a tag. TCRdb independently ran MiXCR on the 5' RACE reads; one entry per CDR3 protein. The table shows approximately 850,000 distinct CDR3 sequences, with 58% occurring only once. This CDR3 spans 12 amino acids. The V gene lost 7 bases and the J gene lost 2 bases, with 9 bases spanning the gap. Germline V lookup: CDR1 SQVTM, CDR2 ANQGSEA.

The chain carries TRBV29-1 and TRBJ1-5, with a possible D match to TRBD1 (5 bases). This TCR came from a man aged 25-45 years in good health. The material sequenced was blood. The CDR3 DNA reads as TGCAGCGCTGGAGGGGGCAATCAGCCCCAGCATTTT. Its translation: CSAGGGNQPQHF.